This T cell receptor (beta chain) appears in the sequencing data of a study of tumor-infiltrating lymphocytes in primary liver carcinoma. Study overall: Patients, male and female, were 30 to 69 years old.

The study co-extracted DNA and RNA from 20-30 mg of unsorted bulk tissue. Per tumor, sampling covered five separate regions. CDR3 length equals 16 residues. Germline values: CDR1 SGHDN, CDR2 FVKESK. Constant-region priming of roughly 500 ng total RNA yielded TCR beta cDNA. Three-round nested multiplex PCR performed with slightly modified ARM-PCR produced the TCR beta libraries. The study ran its first two PCR rounds for around 10 cycles each, using TRBV1-TRBV30 forward primers and a C-beta reverse primer. TCRdb called the multiplex PCR reads again in MiXCR, with one record for every CDR3 protein. Among more than 95,000 distinct CDR3 sequences listed, 80% to 85% were seen once. Regarding the study as a whole: Blood had a significantly lower top-250-clone fraction than tumors did (p = 0.039). Tumor-blood pairs (like tumor-adjacent pairs) overlapped less than tumor region pairs did.

This clonotype was detected only once. Its cognate antigen is unknown. Material for sequencing was liver tumor tissue from sampling region 3. Described subset: tumor region T3, left-lateral pole. The chain combines TRBV14 with TRBJ2-1; D is perhaps TRBD2 (5 bases). The receptor was isolated from a man aged 40-50 years with primary liver carcinoma and hepatitis B virus infection. CDR3 protein: CANSAVARWVNNEQFF. The CDR3 DNA follows: TGTGCTAACAGTGCCGTAGCGAGATGGGTAAACAATGAGCAGTTCTTC.